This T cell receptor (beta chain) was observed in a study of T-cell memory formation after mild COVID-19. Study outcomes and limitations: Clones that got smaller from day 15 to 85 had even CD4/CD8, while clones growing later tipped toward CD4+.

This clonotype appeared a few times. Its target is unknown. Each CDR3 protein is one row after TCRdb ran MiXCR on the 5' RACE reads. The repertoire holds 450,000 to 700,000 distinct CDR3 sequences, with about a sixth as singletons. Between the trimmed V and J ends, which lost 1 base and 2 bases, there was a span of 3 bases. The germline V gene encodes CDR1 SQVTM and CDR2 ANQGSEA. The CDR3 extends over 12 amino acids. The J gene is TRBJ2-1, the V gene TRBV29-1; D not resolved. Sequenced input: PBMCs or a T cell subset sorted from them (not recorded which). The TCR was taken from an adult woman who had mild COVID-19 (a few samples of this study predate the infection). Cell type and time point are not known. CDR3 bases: TGCAGCGTTGAAGTTACCTACAATGAGCAGTTCTTC. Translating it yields CSVEVTYNEQFF.